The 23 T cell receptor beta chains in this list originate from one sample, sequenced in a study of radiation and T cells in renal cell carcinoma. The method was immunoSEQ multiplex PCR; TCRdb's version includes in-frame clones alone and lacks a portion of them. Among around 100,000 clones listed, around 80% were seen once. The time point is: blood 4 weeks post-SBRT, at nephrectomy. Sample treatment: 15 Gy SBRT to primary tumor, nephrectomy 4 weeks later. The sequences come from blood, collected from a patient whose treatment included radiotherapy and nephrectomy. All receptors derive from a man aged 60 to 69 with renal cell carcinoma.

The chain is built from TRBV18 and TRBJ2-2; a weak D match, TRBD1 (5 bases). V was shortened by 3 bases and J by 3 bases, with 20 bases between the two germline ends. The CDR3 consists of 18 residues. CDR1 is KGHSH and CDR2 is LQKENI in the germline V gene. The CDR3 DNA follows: TGTGCCAGCTCACCGGTTCAAGGGGCGAGTTGGGACACCGGGGAGCTGTTTTTT. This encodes CASSPVQGASWDTGELFF.

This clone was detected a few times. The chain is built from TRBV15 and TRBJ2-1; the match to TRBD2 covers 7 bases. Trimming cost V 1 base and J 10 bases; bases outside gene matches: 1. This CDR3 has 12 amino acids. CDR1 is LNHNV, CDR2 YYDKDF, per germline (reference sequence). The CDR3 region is CATSRARGEQFF. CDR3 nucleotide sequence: TGTGCCACCAGCAGAGCGCGGGGGGAGCAGTTCTTC.

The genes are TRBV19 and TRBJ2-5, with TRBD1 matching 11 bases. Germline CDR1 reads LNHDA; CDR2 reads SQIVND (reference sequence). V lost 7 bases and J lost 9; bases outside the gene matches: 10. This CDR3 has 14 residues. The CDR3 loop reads CASKAGTGGYAQYF. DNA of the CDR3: TGTGCCAGTAAGGCCGGGACAGGGGGTTATGCCCAGTACTTC.

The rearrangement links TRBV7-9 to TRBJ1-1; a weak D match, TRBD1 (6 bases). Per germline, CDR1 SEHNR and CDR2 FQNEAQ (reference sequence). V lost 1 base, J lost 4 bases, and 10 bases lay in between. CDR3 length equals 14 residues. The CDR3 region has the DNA TGTGCCAGCAGCTTAGGAGGGACAACCACTGAAGCTTTCTTT. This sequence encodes CASSLGGTTTEAFF.

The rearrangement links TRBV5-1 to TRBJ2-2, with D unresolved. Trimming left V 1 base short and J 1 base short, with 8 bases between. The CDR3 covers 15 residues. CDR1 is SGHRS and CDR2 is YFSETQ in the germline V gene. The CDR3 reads CASSLSAVNTGELFF. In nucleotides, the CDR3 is TGCGCCAGCAGCTTGTCGGCTGTGAACACCGGGGAGCTGTTTTTT.

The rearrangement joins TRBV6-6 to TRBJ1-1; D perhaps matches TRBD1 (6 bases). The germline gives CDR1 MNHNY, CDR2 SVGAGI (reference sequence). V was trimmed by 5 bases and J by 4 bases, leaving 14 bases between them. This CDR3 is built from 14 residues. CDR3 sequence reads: CASSQTGGSTEAFF. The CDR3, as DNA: TGTGCCAGCAGTCAGACAGGTGGGTCCACTGAAGCTTTCTTT.

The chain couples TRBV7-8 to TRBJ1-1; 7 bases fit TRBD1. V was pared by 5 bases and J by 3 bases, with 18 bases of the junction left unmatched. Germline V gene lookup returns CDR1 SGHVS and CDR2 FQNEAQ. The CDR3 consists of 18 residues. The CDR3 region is CASSRQGAGLRFDTEAFF. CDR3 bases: TGTGCCAGCAGCCGACAGGGAGCGGGCTTACGTTTTGACACTGAAGCTTTCTTT.

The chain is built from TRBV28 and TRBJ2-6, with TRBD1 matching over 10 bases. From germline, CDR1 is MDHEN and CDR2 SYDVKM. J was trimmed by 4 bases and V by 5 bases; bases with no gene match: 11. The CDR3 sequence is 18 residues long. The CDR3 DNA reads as TGTGCCAGCAGTCCACCACGACAGGGGGCGGGCGGGGCCAACGTCCTGACTTTC. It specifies CASSPPRQGAGGANVLTF.

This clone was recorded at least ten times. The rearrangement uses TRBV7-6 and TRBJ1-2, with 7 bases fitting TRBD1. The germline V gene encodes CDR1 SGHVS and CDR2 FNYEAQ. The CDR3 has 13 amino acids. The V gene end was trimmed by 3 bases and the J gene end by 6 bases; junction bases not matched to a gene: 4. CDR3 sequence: CASSFGTANGYTF. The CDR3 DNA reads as TGTGCCAGCAGCTTCGGGACAGCGAATGGCTACACCTTC.

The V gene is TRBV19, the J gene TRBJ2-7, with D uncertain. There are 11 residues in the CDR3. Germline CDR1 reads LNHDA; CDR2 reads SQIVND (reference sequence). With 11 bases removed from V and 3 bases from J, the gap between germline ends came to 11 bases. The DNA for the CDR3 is TGTGCCCGGCCTCACGTCTACGAGCAGTACTTC. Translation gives CARPHVYEQYF.

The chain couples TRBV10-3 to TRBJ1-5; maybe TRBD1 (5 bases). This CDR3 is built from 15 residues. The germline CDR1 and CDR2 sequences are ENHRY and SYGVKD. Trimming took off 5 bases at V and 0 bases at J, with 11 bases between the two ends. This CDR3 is CAISSRRGSNQPQHF. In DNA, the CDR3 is TGTGCCATCAGTTCACGGAGGGGTAGCAATCAGCCCCAGCATTTT.

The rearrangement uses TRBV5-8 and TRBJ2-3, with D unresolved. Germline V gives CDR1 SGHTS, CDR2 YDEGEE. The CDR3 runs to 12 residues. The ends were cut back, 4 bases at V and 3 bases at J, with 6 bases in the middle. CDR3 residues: CASSALTDTQYF. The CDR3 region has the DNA TGTGCCAGCAGCGCCCTGACAGATACGCAGTATTTT.

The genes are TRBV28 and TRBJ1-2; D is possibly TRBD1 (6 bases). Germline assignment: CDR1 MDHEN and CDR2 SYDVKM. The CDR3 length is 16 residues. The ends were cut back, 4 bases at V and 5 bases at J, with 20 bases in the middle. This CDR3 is CASSSGFVWDTYGYTF. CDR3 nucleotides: TGTGCCAGCAGTTCTGGTTTTGTGTGGGACACTTATGGCTACACCTTC.

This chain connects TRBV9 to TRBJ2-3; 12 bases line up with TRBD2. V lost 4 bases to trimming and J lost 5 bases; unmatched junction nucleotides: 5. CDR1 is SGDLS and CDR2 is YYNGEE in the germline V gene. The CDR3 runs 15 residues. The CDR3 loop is CASSRGGLAGDTQYF. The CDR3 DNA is TGTGCCAGCAGCAGGGGGGGACTAGCGGGAGATACGCAGTATTTT.

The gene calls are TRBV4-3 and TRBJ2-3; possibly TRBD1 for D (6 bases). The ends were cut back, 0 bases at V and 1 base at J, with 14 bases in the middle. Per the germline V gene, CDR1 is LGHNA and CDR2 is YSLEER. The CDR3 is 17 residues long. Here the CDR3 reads CASSQDSGASGTDTQYF. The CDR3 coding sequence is TGCGCCAGCAGCCAAGACTCAGGGGCCTCGGGCACAGATACGCAGTATTTT.

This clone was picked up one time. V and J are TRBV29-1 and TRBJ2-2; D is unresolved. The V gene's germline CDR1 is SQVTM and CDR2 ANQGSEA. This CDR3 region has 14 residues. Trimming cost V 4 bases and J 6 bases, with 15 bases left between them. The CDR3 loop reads CSVVSKGRAGELFF. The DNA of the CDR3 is TGCAGCGTTGTTTCGAAGGGCCGCGCCGGGGAGCTGTTTTTT.

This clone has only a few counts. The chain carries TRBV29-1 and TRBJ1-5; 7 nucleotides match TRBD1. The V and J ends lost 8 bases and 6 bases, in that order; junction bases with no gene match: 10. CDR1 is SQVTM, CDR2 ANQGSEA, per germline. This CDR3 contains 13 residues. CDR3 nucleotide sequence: TGCAGCTCCGGGGACAGCTTAGGTCAGCCCCAGCATTTT. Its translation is CSSGDSLGQPQHF.

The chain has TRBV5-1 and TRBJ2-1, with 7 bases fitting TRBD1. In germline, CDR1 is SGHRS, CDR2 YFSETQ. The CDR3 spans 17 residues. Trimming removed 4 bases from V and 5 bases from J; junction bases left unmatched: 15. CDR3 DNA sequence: TGCGCCAGCAGCCTTACGGGGTCGACAGGGTTCGACAATGAGCAGTTCTTC. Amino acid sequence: CASSLTGSTGFDNEQFF.

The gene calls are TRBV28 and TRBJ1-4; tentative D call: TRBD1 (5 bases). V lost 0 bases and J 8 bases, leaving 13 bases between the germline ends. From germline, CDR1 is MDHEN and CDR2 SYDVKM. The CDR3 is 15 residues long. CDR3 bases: TGTGCCAGCAGTTTATGGAGTCAGGGCAACGAAAAACTGTTTTTT. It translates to CASSLWSQGNEKLFF.

The CDR3 is CASSRTGKGSGRLENEQFF. CDR3 in DNA: TGTGCCAGCAGCCGGACAGGGAAAGGGAGCGGGAGGTTAGAGAATGAGCAGTTCTTC. The V call is TRBV9, the J call TRBJ2-1; D is perhaps TRBD2 (9 bases). This CDR3 is 19 amino acids long. Per germline, CDR1 SGDLS and CDR2 YYNGEE. The V and J ends lost 4 bases and 7 bases respectively, with 30 bases between them.

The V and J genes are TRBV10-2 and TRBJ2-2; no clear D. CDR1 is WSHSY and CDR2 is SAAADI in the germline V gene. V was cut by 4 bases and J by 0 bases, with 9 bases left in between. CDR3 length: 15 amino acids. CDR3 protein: CASSVRRPNTGELFF. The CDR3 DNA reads TGCGCCAGCAGTGTGAGGCGCCCGAACACCGGGGAGCTGTTTTTT.

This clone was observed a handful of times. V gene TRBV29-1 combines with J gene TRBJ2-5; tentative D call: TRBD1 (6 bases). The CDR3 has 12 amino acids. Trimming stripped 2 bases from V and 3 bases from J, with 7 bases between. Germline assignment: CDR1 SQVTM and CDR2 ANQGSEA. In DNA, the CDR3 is TGCAGCGTTGAAAGGGGGAAAGAGACCCAGTACTTC. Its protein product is CSVERGKETQYF.

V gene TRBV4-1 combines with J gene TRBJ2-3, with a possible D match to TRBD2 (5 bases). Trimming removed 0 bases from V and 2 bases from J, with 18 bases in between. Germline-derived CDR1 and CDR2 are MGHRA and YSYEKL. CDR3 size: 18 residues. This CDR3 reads CASSQDRGSASHTDTQYF. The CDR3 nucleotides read TGCGCCAGCAGCCAAGATCGGGGATCCGCCTCTCACACAGATACGCAGTATTTT.